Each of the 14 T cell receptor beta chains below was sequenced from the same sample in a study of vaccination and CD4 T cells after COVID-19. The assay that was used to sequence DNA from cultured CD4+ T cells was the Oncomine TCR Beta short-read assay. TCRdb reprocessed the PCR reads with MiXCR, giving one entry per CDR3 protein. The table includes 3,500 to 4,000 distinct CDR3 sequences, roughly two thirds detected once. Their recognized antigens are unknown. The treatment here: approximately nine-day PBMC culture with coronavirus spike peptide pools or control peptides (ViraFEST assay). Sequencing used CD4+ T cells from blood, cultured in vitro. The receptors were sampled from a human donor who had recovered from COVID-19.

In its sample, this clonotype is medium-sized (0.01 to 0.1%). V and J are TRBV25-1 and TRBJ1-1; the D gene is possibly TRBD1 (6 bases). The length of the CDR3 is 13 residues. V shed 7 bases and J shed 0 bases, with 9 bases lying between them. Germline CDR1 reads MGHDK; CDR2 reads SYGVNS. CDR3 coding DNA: TGTGCCAGCATGCGGGACATGAACACTGAAGCTTTCTTT. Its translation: CASMRDMNTEAFF.

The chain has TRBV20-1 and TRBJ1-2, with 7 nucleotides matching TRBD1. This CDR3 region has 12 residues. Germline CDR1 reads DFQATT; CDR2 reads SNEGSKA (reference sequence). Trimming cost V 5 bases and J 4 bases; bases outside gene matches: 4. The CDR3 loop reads CSASRQGYGYTF. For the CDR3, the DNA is TGCAGTGCTTCCAGACAGGGCTATGGCTACACCTTC.

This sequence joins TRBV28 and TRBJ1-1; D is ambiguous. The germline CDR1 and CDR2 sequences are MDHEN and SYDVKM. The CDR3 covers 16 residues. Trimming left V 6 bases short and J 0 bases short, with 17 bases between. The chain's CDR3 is CASRPLLHLMNTEAFF. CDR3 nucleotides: TGTGCCAGCAGACCATTACTACACCTCATGAACACTGAAGCTTTCTTT.

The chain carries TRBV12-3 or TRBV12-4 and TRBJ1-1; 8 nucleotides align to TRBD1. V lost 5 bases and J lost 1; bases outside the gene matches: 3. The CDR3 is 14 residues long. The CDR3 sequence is CASSRTGRNTEAFF. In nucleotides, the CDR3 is TGTGCCAGCAGTCGGACAGGGCGGAACACTGAAGCTTTCTTT.

Here the CDR3 DNA reads TGTGCCAGTAATGACAGACCCTATGGCTACACCTTC. It encodes CASNDRPYGYTF. The chain couples TRBV19 to TRBJ1-2; a weak D match, TRBD1 (5 bases). The CDR3 length is 12 residues. The germline CDR1 and CDR2 sequences are LNHDA and SQIVND (reference sequence). V was pared by 7 bases and J by 4 bases, with 10 bases between.

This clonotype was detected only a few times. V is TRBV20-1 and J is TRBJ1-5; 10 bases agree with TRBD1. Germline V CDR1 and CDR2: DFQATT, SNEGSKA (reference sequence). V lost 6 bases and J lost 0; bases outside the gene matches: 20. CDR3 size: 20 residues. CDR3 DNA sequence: TGCAGTGCCACATACAGATCTACCGGGACAGGGGCGAATAGCAATCAGCCCCAGCATTTT. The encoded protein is CSATYRSTGTGANSNQPQHF.

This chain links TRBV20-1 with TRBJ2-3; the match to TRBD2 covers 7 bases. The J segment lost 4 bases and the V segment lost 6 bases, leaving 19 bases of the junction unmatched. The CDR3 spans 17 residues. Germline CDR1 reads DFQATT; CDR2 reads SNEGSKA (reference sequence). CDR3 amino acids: CSATGSLWGGTPDTQYF. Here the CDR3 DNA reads TGCAGTGCCACAGGTTCTTTATGGGGGGGGACCCCAGATACGCAGTATTTT.

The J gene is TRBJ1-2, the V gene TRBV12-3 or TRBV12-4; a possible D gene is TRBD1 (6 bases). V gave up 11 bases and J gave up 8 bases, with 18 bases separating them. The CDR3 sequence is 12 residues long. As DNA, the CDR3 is TGTGCCGGCGCCTTGCAGGGGCAAGGCTACACCTTC. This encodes CAGALQGQGYTF.

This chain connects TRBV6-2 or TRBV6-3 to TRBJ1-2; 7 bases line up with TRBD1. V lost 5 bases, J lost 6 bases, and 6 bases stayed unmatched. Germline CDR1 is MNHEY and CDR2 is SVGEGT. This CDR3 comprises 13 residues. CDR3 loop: CASSGRGSDGYTF. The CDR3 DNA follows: TGTGCCAGCAGTGGCAGGGGGAGCGATGGCTACACCTTC.

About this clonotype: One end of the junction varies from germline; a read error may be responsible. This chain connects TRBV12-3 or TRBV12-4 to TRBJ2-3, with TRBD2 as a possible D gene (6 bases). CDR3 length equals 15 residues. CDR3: CASSLARLAGDTKYF. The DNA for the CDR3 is TGTGCCAGCAGCCTAGCGAGATTGGCAGGAGATACGAAGTATTTT.

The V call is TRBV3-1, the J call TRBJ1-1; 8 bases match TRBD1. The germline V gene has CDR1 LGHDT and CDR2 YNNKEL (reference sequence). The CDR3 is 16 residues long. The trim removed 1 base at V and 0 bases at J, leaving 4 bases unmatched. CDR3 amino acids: CASSQGSGQVNTEAFF. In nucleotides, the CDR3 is TGTGCCAGCAGCCAAGGATCGGGACAGGTGAACACTGAAGCTTTCTTT.

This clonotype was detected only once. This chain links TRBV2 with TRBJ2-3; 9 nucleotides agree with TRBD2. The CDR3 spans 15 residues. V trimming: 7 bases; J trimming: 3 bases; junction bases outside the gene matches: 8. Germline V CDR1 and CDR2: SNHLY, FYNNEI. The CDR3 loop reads CASMPNSGGTDTQYF. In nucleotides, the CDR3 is TGTGCCAGCATGCCGAATAGCGGGGGAACAGATACGCAGTATTTT.

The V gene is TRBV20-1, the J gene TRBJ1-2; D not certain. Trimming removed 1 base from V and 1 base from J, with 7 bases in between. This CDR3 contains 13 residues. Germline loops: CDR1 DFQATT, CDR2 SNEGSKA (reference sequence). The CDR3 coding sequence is TGCAGTGCTAGAGGAAGGGATAACTATGGCTACACCTTC. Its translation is CSARGRDNYGYTF.

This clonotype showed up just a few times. The CDR3 spells CASSPIRVDEAFF. The CDR3, as DNA: TGTGCCAGCAGCCCGATCAGGGTCGATGAAGCTTTCTTT. The chain recombines TRBV7-3 with TRBJ1-1; possibly TRBD1 for D (5 bases). The germline V gene encodes CDR1 SGHTA and CDR2 FQGTGA. This CDR3 region has 13 residues. Trimming removed 5 bases from V and 7 bases from J, with 14 bases in between. The whole variable domain, filled in from reference TRBV7-3 and TRBJ1-1, reads GAGVSQTPSNKVTEKGKYVELRCDPISGHTALYWYRQSLGQGPEFLIYFQGTGAADDSGLPNDRFFAVRPEGSVSTLKIQRTERGDSAVYLCASSPIRVDEAFFGQGTRLTVV.